This T cell receptor (beta chain) was sequenced in a study of cytomegalovirus exposure and HLA in healthy donors. Study-level findings and limits: Being productive about 87% or about 30% of the time was typical of most TCR beta V segments in an earlier analysis. A later analysis linked roughly 17,000 TCR beta sequences to HLA alleles at 0.05 false discovery rate. One cluster of highly shared sequence variants probably arose as a sequencing artifact.

CDR3 length: 13 residues. The V end was cut by 6 bases, the J end by 8 bases, with 17 bases between. Germline CDR1 is SGHNT and CDR2 is YYREEE (reference sequence). On this clone: Its antigen is currently unknown.

13 Jbeta primers and 60 Vbeta primers were used for the PCR. The data were produced by immunoSEQ multiplex PCR, yet TCRdb's version contains in-frame clones alone and is incomplete. The sample holds under 200,000 clones, 70% to 80% seen once. The sequencing sample was made of PBMCs. This chain connects TRBV5-4 to TRBJ1-1, with D tentatively TRBD1 (6 bases). The receptor's source is a man over 45 in good health and CMV-seropositive. The CDR3 DNA is TGTGCCAGCACCAACAGGGCCTCCCCCGAAGCTTTCTTT. Translating gives CASTNRASPEAFF.